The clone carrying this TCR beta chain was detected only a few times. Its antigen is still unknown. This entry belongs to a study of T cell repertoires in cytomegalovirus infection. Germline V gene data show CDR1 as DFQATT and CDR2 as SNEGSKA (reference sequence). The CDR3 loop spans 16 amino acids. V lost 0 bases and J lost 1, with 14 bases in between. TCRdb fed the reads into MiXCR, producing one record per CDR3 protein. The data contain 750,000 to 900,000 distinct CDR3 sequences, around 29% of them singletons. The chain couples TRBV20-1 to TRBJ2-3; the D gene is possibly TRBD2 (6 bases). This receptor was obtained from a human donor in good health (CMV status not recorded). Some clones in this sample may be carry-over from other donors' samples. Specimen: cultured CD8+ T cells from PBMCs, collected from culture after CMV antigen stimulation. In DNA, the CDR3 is TGCAGTGCTAGAGATCTCAGAGGAGGGGGCACAGATACGCAGTATTTT. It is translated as CSARDLRGGGTDTQYF.